What follows are 17 T cell receptor beta chains derived from one specimen sequenced in a study of T cell repertoires in cytomegalovirus infection. TCRdb analysed the reads with MiXCR anew, one entry per CDR3 protein. This repertoire shows roughly 250,000 distinct CDR3 sequences, over 9% found once; its top ten account for approximately 1.6%. Sequenced sample: PBMCs. Every receptor here comes from a human donor in good health (CMV status not recorded). Some clones in this sample may be carry-over from other donors' samples.

This chain uses TRBV28 with TRBJ1-3; a possible D gene is TRBD1 (5 bases). Germline-derived CDR1 and CDR2 are MDHEN and SYDVKM. This CDR3 region has 15 residues. Trimming removed 7 bases from V and 4 bases from J, with 17 bases in between. The CDR3 here is CASTPTGGTGNTIYF. CDR3 coding DNA: TGTGCCAGCACCCCCACCGGGGGAACGGGAAACACCATATATTTT.

There are a few counts of this clonotype. CDR3 amino acids: CSAIPWTSGSDEQFF. The DNA of the CDR3 is TGCAGTGCTATTCCCTGGACTAGCGGGAGCGATGAGCAGTTCTTC. This chain joins TRBV20-1 and TRBJ2-1; 13 nucleotides align to TRBD2. The CDR3 runs 15 residues. J was trimmed by 8 bases and V by 4 bases; bases with no gene match: 8. The germline V gene encodes CDR1 DFQATT and CDR2 SNEGSKA (reference sequence).

In this sample, this clonotype turned up many times. The rearrangement uses TRBV7-2 and TRBJ2-3; 7 bases are shared with TRBD2. V lost 9 bases, J lost 2 bases, and 5 bases stayed unmatched. Per the germline V gene, CDR1 is SGHTA and CDR2 is FQGNSA. The CDR3 has 13 amino acids. The CDR3 nucleotides are TGTGCCAGTACACGGGACTACACAGATACGCAGTATTTT. It encodes CASTRDYTDTQYF.

The V and J genes are TRBV7-6 and TRBJ1-4; D gene ambiguous. Trimming took 6 bases from V and 0 from J, leaving 8 bases between them. The CDR3 length is 14 residues. Looked up from germline, CDR1 is SGHVS and CDR2 is FNYEAQ. DNA for the CDR3: TGTGCCAGCAGTTCAGATCCAACTAATGAAAAACTGTTTTTT. Encoded protein: CASSSDPTNEKLFF.

Only a few counts were recorded for this clonotype. V and J are TRBV7-7 and TRBJ2-7; unclear D gene. The germline gives CDR1 SSHAT, CDR2 FNYEAQ (reference sequence). This CDR3 comprises 13 residues. Trimming took 5 bases from V and 0 from J, leaving 8 bases between them. The CDR3 protein is CASSVDFSYEQYF. The CDR3 coding sequence is TGTGCCAGCAGCGTCGACTTCTCCTACGAGCAGTACTTC. Full variable domain (remainder filled in from reference TRBV7-7 and TRBJ2-7): GAGVSQSPRYKVTKRGQDVTLRCDPISSHATLYWYQQALGQGPEFLTYFNYEAQPDKSGLPSDRFSAERPEGSISTLTIQRTEQRDSAMYRCASSVDFSYEQYFGPGTRLTVT.

The chain employs TRBV4-2 and TRBJ1-2; D is unresolved. CDR1 and CDR2 from the germline V gene are LGHNA and YNFKEQ. With 1 base removed from V and 3 bases from J, the gap between germline ends came to 12 bases. The CDR3 length is 15 residues. Written as DNA, the CDR3 is TGTGCCAGCAGCCAAGTTGCGGTACGCCACTATGGCTACACCTTC. The encoded protein is CASSQVAVRHYGYTF.

Many counts were recorded for this clonotype. The chain combines TRBV7-8 with TRBJ2-3; D is perhaps TRBD1 or TRBD2 (5 bases each). This CDR3 has 16 residues. V lost 0 bases, J lost 1 base, and 11 bases lay in between. Germline CDR1 reads SGHVS; CDR2 reads FQNEAQ. CDR3: CASSLAGVERTDTQYF. The CDR3 DNA follows: TGTGCCAGCAGCTTAGCGGGGGTGGAACGCACAGATACGCAGTATTTT.

This clonotype was seen many times. The V gene is TRBV7-2, the J gene TRBJ2-1; TRBD2 matches 7 bases. From germline, CDR1 is SGHTA and CDR2 FQGNSA. The CDR3 contains 21 residues. With 5 bases clipped from V and 2 bases from J, the junction kept 24 bases outside the gene matches. CDR3 in amino acids: CASSTSTPGPAGGGAYNEQFF. The CDR3 nucleotides read TGTGCCAGCAGCACTTCGACCCCCGGGCCCGCTGGGGGGGGGGCCTACAATGAGCAGTTCTTC.

This clonotype showed up many times. The rearrangement uses TRBV6-2 or TRBV6-3 and TRBJ2-7; TRBD1 is a possible D gene (5 bases). The V end lost 6 bases, the J end lost 2 bases, and 11 bases lay between the germline ends. The CDR3 runs 13 residues. CDR1 is MNHEY and CDR2 is SVGEGT in the germline V gene. Here the CDR3 reads CASSSGQPYEQYF. DNA for the CDR3: TGTGCCAGCAGCTCAGGGCAGCCCTACGAGCAGTACTTC.

The V gene is TRBV12-3 or TRBV12-4, the J gene TRBJ1-4; D unresolved. This CDR3 region has 14 residues. V was clipped by 5 bases and J by 5 bases, with 12 bases between them. CDR3 amino acids: CASSPIVPNEKLFF. The CDR3 DNA is TGTGCCAGCAGTCCAATAGTCCCAAATGAAAAACTGTTTTTT.

The chain couples TRBV19 to TRBJ1-4; tentative D call: TRBD1 (5 bases). The V end was cut by 5 bases, the J end by 6 bases, with 13 bases between. The CDR3 spans 14 residues. Germline lookup yields CDR1 LNHDA and CDR2 SQIVND (reference sequence). CDR3: CASSASGLYEKLFF. The CDR3, as DNA: TGTGCCAGTAGTGCCTCAGGGTTATATGAAAAACTGTTTTTT. Full variable domain (remainder filled in from reference TRBV19 and TRBJ1-4): DGGITQSPKYLFRKEGQNVTLSCEQNLNHDAMYWYRQDPGQGLRLIYYSQIVNDFQKGDIAEGYSVSREKKESFPLTVTSAQKNPTAFYLCASSASGLYEKLFFGSGTQLSVL.

This clonotype was detected many times. The chain couples TRBV19 to TRBJ1-1; 9 bases map to TRBD1. The CDR3 spans 14 residues. Trimming removed 7 bases from V and 6 bases from J; junction bases left unmatched: 9. CDR1 and CDR2 (germline): LNHDA, SQIVND (reference sequence). The CDR3, as DNA: TGTGCCAGTACCCCGTTACGGACAGGGGCTGAAGCTTTCTTT. Amino acids: CASTPLRTGAEAFF.

This clonotype was counted at least ten times. The rearrangement joins TRBV7-2 to TRBJ2-1; 10 positions match TRBD2. V shed 4 bases and J 9 bases; nucleotides not matched to a gene: 12. The CDR3 length is 16 residues. CDR1 and CDR2 (germline): SGHTA, FQGNSA. CDR3 loop: CASSSPSGRIKGEQFF. The CDR3 DNA follows: TGTGCCAGCAGCTCCCCTAGCGGGAGAATAAAGGGTGAGCAGTTCTTC.

V and J are TRBV28 and TRBJ2-1; 9 bases map to TRBD1. The CDR3 extends over 16 amino acids. Trimming at V came to 6 bases and at J to 2 bases, leaving 8 bases not matched to a gene. Germline assignment: CDR1 MDHEN and CDR2 SYDVKM. Here the CDR3 DNA reads TGTGCCAGCAGGGTGACAGGGGGTTTTGCCTACAATGAGCAGTTCTTC. As protein: CASRVTGGFAYNEQFF.

In this sample, this clonotype turned up many times. DNA for the CDR3: TGCGCCAGCAGCCCTTCTACTGGGCTAGCCAAAAACATTCAGTACTTC. Its protein is CASSPSTGLAKNIQYF. The chain is built from TRBV4-3 and TRBJ2-4; D is ambiguous. Trimming removed 4 bases from V and 0 bases from J, with 13 bases in between. The germline CDR1 and CDR2 sequences are LGHNA and YSLEER. The CDR3 is made up of 16 amino acids.

This clonotype was seen ten or more times. The chain carries TRBV7-6 and TRBJ2-2; D is unclear. The CDR3 runs to 16 residues. Germline V gives CDR1 SGHVS, CDR2 FNYEAQ. Trimming left V 2 bases short and J 0 bases short, with 10 bases between. CDR3 sequence: CASSLMGGANTGELFF. The CDR3 bases are TGTGCCAGCAGCTTAATGGGTGGGGCGAACACCGGGGAGCTGTTTTTT.

The chain links TRBV19 to TRBJ2-7; D may be TRBD2 (6 bases). CDR1 is LNHDA and CDR2 is SQIVND in the germline V gene (reference sequence). Trimming left V 6 bases short and J 6 bases short, with 18 bases between. The CDR3 totals 14 residues. CDR3 bases: TGTGCCAGTAGCCCTGGGAGGCAGTTCGGCGAGCAGTACTTC. This codes for CASSPGRQFGEQYF.